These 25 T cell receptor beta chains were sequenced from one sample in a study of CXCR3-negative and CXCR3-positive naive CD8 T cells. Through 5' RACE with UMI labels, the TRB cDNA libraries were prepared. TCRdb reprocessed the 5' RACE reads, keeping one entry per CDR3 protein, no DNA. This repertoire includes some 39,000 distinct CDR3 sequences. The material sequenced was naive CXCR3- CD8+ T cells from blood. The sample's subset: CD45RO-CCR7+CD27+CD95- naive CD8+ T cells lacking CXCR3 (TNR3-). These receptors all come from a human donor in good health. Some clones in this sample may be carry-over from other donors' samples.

The CDR3 loop reads CASQTGARTGELFF. V usage is TRBV5-1 and J usage is TRBJ2-2; TCRdb proposes TRBD1, but this gene call is untestable without DNA. Germline V gives CDR1 SGHRS, CDR2 YFSETQ. This CDR3 has 14 amino acids.

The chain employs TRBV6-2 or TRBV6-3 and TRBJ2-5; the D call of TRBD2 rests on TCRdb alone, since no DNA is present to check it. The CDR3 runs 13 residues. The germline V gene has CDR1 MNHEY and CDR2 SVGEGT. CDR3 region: CASTWRGEETQYF.

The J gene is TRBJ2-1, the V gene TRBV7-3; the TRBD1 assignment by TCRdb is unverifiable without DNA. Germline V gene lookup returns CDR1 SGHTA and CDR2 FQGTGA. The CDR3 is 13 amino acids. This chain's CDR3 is CASSLGGSNEQFF.

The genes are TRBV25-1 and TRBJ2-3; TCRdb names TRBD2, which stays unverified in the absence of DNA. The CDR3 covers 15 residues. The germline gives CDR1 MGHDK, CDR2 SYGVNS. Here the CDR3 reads CASSALAGATDTQYF.

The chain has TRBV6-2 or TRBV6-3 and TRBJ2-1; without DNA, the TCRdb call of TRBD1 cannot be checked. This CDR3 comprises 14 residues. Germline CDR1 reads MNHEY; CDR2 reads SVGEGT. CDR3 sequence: CASTSTRNWNEQFF.

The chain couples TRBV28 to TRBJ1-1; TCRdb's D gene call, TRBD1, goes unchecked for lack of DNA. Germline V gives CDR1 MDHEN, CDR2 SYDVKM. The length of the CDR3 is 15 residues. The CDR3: CASRPSGTANTEAFF.

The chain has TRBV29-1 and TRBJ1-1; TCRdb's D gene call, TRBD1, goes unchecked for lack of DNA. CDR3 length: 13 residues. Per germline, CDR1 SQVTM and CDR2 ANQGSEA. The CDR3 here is CSVGDTMNTEAFF.

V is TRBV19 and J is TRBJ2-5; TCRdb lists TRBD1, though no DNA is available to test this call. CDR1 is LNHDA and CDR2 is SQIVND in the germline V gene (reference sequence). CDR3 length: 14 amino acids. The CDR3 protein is CATARLAGEETQYF.

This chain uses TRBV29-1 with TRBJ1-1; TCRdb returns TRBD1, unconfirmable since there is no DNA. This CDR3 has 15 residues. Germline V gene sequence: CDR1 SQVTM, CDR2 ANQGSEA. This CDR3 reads CSVYTEKTANTEAFF. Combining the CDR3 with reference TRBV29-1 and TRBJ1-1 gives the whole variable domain SAVISQKPSRDICQRGTSLTIQCQVDSQVTMMFWYRQQPGQSLTLIATANQGSEATYESGFVIDKFPISRPNLTFSTLTVSNMSPEDSSIYLCSVYTEKTANTEAFFGQGTRLTVV.

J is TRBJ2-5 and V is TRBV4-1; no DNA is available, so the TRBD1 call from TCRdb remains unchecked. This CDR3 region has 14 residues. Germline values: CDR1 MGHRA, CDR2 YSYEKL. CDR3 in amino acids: CASSYRTEGETQYF.

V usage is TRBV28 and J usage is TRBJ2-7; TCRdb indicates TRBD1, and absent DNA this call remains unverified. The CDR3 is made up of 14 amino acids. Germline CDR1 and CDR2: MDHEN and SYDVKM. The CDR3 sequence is CASSRQGRPYEQYF.

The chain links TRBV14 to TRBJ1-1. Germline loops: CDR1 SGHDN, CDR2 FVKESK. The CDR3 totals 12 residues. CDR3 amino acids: CASSPGGAEAFF.

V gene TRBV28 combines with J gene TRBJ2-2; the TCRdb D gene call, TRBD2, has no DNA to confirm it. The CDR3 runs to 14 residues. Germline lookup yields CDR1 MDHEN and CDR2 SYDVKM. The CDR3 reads CASSFTPPTGELFF.

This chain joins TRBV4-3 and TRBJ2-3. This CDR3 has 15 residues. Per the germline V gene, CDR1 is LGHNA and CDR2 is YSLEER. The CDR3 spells CASSQDRRGADTQYF.

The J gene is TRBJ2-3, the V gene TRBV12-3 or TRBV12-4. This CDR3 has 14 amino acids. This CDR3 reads CASSLSLDTDTQYF.

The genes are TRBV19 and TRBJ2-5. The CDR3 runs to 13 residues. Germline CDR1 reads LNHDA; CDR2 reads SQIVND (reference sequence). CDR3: CASSIGGRETQYF.

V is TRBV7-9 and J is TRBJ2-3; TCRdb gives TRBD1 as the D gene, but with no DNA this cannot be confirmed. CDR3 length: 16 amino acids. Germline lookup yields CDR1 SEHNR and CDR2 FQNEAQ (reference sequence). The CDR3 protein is CASSSTEDRGRDTQYF.

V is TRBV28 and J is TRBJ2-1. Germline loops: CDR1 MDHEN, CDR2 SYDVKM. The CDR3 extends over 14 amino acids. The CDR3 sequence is CASSYLSSYNEQFF. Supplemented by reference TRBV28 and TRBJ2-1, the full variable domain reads DVKVTQSSRYLVKRTGEKVFLECVQDMDHENMFWYRQDPGLGLRLIYFSYDVKMKEKGDIPEGYSVSREKKERFSLILESASTNQTSMYLCASSYLSSYNEQFFGPGTRLTVL.

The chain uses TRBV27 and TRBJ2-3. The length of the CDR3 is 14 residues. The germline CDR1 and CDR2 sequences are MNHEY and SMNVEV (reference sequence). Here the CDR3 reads CASSLSVSTDTQYF.

The CDR3 protein is CASSPNVYRTYEQYF. This chain joins TRBV28 and TRBJ2-7. This CDR3 has 15 amino acids. The germline gives CDR1 MDHEN, CDR2 SYDVKM.

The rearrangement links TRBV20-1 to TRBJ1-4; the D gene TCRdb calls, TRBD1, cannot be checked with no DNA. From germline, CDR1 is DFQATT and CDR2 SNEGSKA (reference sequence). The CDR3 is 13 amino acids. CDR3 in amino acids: CSARETGNEKLFF.

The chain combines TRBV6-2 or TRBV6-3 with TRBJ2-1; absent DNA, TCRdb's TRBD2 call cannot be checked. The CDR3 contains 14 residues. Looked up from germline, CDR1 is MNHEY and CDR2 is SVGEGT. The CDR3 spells CASSSRGPPNEQFF.

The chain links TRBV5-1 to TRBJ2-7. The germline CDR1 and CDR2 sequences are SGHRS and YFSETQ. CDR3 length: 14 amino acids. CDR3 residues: CASSPTSRSYEQYF.

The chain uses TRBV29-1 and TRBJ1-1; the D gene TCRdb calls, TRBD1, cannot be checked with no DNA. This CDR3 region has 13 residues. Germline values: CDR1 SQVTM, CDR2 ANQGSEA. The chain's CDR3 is CSVDDGASPEAFF.

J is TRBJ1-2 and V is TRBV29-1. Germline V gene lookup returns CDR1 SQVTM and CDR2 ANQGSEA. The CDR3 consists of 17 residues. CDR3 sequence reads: CSVGMDSRGFFDYGYTF.